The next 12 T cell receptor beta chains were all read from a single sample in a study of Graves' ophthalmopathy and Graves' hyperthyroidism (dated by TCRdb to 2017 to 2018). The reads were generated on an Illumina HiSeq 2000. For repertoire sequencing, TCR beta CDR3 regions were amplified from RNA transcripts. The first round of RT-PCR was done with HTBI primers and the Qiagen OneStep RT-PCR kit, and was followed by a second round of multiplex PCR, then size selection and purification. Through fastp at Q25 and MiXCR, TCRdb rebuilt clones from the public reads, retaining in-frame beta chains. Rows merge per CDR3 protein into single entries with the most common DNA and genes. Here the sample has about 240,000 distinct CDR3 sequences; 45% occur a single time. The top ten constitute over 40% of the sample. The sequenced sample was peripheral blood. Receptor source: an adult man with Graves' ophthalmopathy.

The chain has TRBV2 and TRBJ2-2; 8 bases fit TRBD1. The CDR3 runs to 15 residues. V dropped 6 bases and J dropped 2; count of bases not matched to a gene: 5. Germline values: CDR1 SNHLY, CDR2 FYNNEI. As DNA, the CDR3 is TGTGCCAGCAGCTACGGACAGGGCAACACCGGGGAGCTGTTTTTT. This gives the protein CASSYGQGNTGELFF.

For the CDR3, the DNA is TGTGCCAGCAGCCAATCTTCACAGGGGAGCTCTGGAAACACCATATATTTT. This encodes CASSQSSQGSSGNTIYF. V is TRBV7-9 and J is TRBJ1-3; TRBD1 agrees at 7 bases. V lost 5 bases and J lost 0; bases outside the gene matches: 10. The CDR3 extends over 17 amino acids. Germline V gene sequence: CDR1 SEHNR, CDR2 FQNEAQ (reference sequence). Full variable domain (missing parts from reference TRBV7-9 and TRBJ1-3): DTGVSQNPRHKITKRGQNVTFRCDPISEHNRLYWYRQTLGQGPEFLTYFQNEAQLEKSRLLSDRFSAERPKGSFSTLEIQRTEQGDSAMYLCASSQSSQGSSGNTIYFGEGSWLTVV.

CDR3: CATSRSGTDGAQYF. CDR3 sequence (DNA): TGTGCCACCAGCAGATCCGGGACCGACGGGGCCCAGTACTTC. The chain couples TRBV15 to TRBJ2-5; possibly TRBD1 or TRBD2 for D (5 bases each). Germline CDR1 LNHNV, CDR2 YYDKDF (reference sequence). V was cut by 2 bases and J by 9 bases, with 16 bases left in between. The CDR3 loop spans 14 amino acids. Variable domain in full (rest from reference TRBV15 and TRBJ2-5): DAMVIQNPRYQVTQFGKPVTLSCSQTLNHNVMYWYQQKSSQAPKLLFHYYDKDFNNEADTPDNFQSRRPNTSFCFLDIRSPGLGDTAMYLCATSRSGTDGAQYFGPGTRLLVL.

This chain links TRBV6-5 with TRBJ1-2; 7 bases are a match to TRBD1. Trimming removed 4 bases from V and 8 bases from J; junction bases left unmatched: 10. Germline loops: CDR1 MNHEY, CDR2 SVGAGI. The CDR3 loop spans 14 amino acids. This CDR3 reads CASSFTRGSGGYTF. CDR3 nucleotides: TGTGCCAGCAGTTTCACCAGGGGGTCGGGAGGCTACACCTTC.

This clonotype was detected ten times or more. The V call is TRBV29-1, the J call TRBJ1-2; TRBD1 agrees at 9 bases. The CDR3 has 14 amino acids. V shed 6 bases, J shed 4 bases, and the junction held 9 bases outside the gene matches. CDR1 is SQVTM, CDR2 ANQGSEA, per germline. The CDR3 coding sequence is TGCAGCGTCATAGTGGGGGACAGGGCCTATGGCTACACCTTC. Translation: CSVIVGDRAYGYTF.

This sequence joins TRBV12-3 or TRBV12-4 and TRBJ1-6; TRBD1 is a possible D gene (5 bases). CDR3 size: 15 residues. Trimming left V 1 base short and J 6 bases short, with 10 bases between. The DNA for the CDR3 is TGTGCCAGCAGTTTAGGTGGGGGGAGTAATTCACCCCTCCACTTT. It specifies CASSLGGGSNSPLHF.

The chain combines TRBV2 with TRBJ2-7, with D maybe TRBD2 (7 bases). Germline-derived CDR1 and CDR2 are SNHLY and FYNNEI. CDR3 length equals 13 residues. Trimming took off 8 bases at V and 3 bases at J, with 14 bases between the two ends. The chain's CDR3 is CASGGGGVYEQYF. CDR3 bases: TGTGCCAGCGGGGGGGGGGGCGTCTACGAGCAGTACTTC.

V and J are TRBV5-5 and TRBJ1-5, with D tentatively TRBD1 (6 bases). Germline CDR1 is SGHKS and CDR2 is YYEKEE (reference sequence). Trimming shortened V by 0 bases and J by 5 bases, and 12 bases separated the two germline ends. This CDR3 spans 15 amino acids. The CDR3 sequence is CASSLGWAGDQPQHF. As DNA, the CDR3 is TGTGCCAGCAGCTTGGGGTGGGCAGGGGATCAGCCCCAGCATTTT. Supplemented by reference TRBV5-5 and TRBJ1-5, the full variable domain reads DAGVTQSPTHLIKTRGQQVTLRCSPISGHKSVSWYQQVLGQGPQFIFQYYEKEERGRGNFPDRFSARQFPNYSSELNVNALLLGDSALYLCASSLGWAGDQPQHFGDGTRLSIL.

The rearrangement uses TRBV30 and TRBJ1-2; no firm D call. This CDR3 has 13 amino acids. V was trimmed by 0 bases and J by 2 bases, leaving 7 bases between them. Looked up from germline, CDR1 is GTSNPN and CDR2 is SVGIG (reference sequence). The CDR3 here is CAWSVQLNYGYTF. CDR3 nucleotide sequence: TGTGCCTGGAGTGTACAGCTCAACTATGGCTACACCTTC.

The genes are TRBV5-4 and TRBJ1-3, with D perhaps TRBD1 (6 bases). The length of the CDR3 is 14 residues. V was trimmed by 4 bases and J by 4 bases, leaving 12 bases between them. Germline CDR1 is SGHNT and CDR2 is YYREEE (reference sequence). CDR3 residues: CASSPETGGNTIYF. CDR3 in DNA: TGTGCCAGCAGCCCCGAGACAGGAGGAAACACCATATATTTT. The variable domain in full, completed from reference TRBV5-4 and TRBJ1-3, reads ETGVTQSPTHLIKTRGQQVTLRCSSQSGHNTVSWYQQALGQGPQFIFQYYREEENGRGNFPPRFSGLQFPNYSSELNVNALELDDSALYLCASSPETGGNTIYFGEGSWLTVV.

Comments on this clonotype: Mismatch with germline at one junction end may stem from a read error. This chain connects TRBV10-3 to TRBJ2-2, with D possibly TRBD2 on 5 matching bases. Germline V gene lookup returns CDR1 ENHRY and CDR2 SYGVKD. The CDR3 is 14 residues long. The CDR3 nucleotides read TGTGCCAGCAGTGAAACTAGGAACACCGGGGAGCTGTTTTTT. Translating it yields CASSETRNTGELFF.

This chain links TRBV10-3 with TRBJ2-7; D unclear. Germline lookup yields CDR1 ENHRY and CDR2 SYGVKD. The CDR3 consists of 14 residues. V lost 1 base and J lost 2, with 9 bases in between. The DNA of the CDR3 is TGTGCCATCAGTGAGTACAGCGCGACCTACGAGCAGTACTTC. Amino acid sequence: CAISEYSATYEQYF.